These 30 T cell receptor beta chains came from one sample sequenced in a study of cytomegalovirus exposure and HLA in healthy donors. PCR amplification relied on 60 Vbeta primers (plus 13 Jbeta primers). This table comes from immunoSEQ multiplex PCR, and its TCRdb copy is limited to in-frame clones, with some not included. The data show around 150,000 clones, under 90% seen once. The sample was PBMCs. The source is a boy aged 2 to 9 in good health and CMV-seronegative.

The V gene is TRBV9, the J gene TRBJ2-3, with 8 positions matching TRBD2. Germline loops: CDR1 SGDLS, CDR2 YYNGEE. J gave up 0 bases and V 0 bases, and 3 bases lay outside the gene matches. This CDR3 comprises 16 residues. This CDR3 reads CASSVGASGSTDTQYF. The CDR3 region has the DNA TGTGCCAGCAGCGTAGGGGCTAGCGGGAGCACAGATACGCAGTATTTT.

CDR3 bases: TGTGCCAGCAGTTACTCAGAATGGGGAGAGGATGAGCAGTTCTTC. This sequence encodes CASSYSEWGEDEQFF. The chain joins TRBV6-5 to TRBJ2-1, with a tentative D call TRBD2 (5 bases). The CDR3 is made up of 15 amino acids. Deletions cut 0 bases from V and 8 bases from J, with 14 bases between. Germline assignment: CDR1 MNHEY and CDR2 SVGAGI.

The chain couples TRBV6-5 to TRBJ2-5; 9 nucleotides line up with TRBD2. V dropped 5 bases and J dropped 5; count of bases not matched to a gene: 9. The CDR3 is 15 amino acids. CDR1 and CDR2 from the germline V gene are MNHEY and SVGAGI. The CDR3 DNA reads TGTGCCAGCAGTGCCTCGACTAGCGGAGTTGAGACCCAGTACTTC. This sequence encodes CASSASTSGVETQYF.

This clone occurred a few times. The V call is TRBV5-1, the J call TRBJ1-1; D unresolved. Deletions cut 10 bases from V and 0 bases from J, with 13 bases between. The germline gives CDR1 SGHRS, CDR2 YFSETQ. The CDR3 has 13 residues. The CDR3 spells CASSDNMNTEAFF. For the CDR3, the DNA is TGCGCCTCCTCCGACAACATGAACACTGAAGCTTTCTTT. The entire variable domain, with the rest obtained from reference TRBV5-1 and TRBJ1-1, is as follows: KAGVTQTPRYLIKTRGQQVTLSCSPISGHRSVSWYQQTPGQGLQFLFEYFSETQRNKGNFPGRFSGRQFSNSRSEMNVSTLELGDSALYLCASSDNMNTEAFFGQGTRLTVV.

V and J are TRBV6-4 and TRBJ2-1; TRBD1 is a possible D gene (5 bases). This CDR3 spans 14 amino acids. CDR1 and CDR2 from the germline V gene are MRHNA and SNTAGT. Trimming cost V 6 bases and J 0 bases, with 9 bases left between them. CDR3 loop: CASSDDSSYNEQFF. Written as DNA, the CDR3 is TGTGCCAGCAGCGACGACAGCTCCTACAATGAGCAGTTCTTC.

The rearrangement joins TRBV21-1 to TRBJ2-1; TRBD2 is the table's D call, not checked against the DNA. TRBV21-1 is a listed pseudogene. This CDR3 has 19 amino acids. CDR3 protein: CANVPGTSGRDSSYNEQFF. The CDR3 nucleotides read TGTGCCAATGTTCCCGGGACTAGCGGGAGGGATAGCTCCTACAATGAGCAGTTCTTC.

The chain carries TRBV18 and TRBJ2-7, with D maybe TRBD2 (6 bases). This CDR3 comprises 13 residues. Germline V lookup: CDR1 KGHSH, CDR2 LQKENI. V lost 3 bases and J lost 5, with 11 bases in between. Written as DNA, the CDR3 is TGTGCCAGCTCACCCGGGAGCAGGGACGAGCAGTACTTC. Protein product: CASSPGSRDEQYF.

For this clone: One junction end does not reproduce the germline sequence, and a read error may be involved. The chain combines TRBV11-3 with TRBJ2-7; D perhaps matches TRBD1 (7 bases). Germline V lookup: CDR1 SGHNT, CDR2 YENEEA. This CDR3 contains 16 residues. Here the CDR3 reads CASSWRGTESSYGQYF. CDR3 sequence (DNA): TGTGCCAGCAGCTGGAGGGGGACAGAGAGCTCCTACGGGCAGTACTTC.

Worth noting for this clone: Compared with germline, one end of the junction differs, possibly owing to a read error. This chain uses TRBV7-9 with TRBJ2-7; D perhaps matches TRBD2 (6 bases). The V gene's germline CDR1 is SEHNR and CDR2 FQNEAQ (reference sequence). The CDR3 is 11 amino acids. CDR3: CTSSRGYEQYF. The CDR3, as DNA: TGTACCAGCAGCCGGGGGTACGAGCAGTACTTC. The variable domain in full, with the rest retrieved from reference TRBV7-9 and TRBJ2-7, is DTGVSQNPRHKITKRGQNVTFRCDPISEHNRLYWYRQTLGQGPEFLTYFQNEAQLEKSRLLSDRFSAERPKGSFSTLEIQRTEQGDSAMYLCTSSRGYEQYFGPGTRLTVT.

This sequence joins TRBV2 and TRBJ2-1; D uncertain. The ends were cut back, 4 bases at V and 5 bases at J, with 6 bases in the middle. The CDR3 loop spans 12 amino acids. Germline V gene lookup returns CDR1 SNHLY and CDR2 FYNNEI. The DNA of the CDR3 is TGTGCCAGCAGTGGTTATGACAATGAGCAGTTCTTC. Its protein product is CASSGYDNEQFF.

This clone came up once. The V call is TRBV7-2, the J call TRBJ2-1, with TRBD2 identical over 8 bases. This CDR3 is built from 13 residues. The V and J ends lost 3 bases and 7 bases, in that order; junction bases with no gene match: 2. Per the germline V gene, CDR1 is SGHTA and CDR2 is FQGNSA. This CDR3 reads CASSLGGGNEQFF. The CDR3 DNA reads as TGTGCCAGCAGCTTGGGCGGGGGGAATGAGCAGTTCTTC.

The V call is TRBV11-2, the J call TRBJ2-2, with 10 positions matching TRBD2. Germline V gives CDR1 SGHAT, CDR2 FQNNGV. After removal of 0 bases from V and 2 bases from J, the junction contained 12 bases not matched to a gene. The CDR3 consists of 20 residues. The CDR3 DNA reads TGTGCCAGCAGCTTAGAACCCCTAGGACTAGCGGCACAAAACACCGGGGAGCTGTTTTTT. Translation: CASSLEPLGLAAQNTGELFF.

The V gene is TRBV21-1, the J gene TRBJ2-3; the DNA was not compared with TRBD2, the D call given in the table. TRBV21-1 is listed as a pseudogene. The CDR3 consists of 14 residues. CDR3 in DNA: TGTGCCAGCAGTCGCCTGCGGAGCACAGATACGCAGTATTTT. It is translated as CASSRLRSTDTQYF.

The gene calls are TRBV6-5 and TRBJ1-2, with 8 bases matching TRBD1. Germline CDR1 reads MNHEY; CDR2 reads SVGAGI. The ends lost 2 bases at V and 6 bases at J; junction bases unmatched: 8. The CDR3 sequence is 15 residues long. CDR3 DNA: TGTGCCAGCAGTTACCGGGCAGGGGGCAACGATGGCTACACCTTC. Its protein is CASSYRAGGNDGYTF.

The V and J genes are TRBV27 and TRBJ2-3; no clear D gene. V was clipped by 6 bases and J by 3 bases, with 4 bases between them. Germline V gene sequence: CDR1 MNHEY, CDR2 SMNVEV (reference sequence). This CDR3 is 11 amino acids long. CDR3 sequence (DNA): TGTGCCAGCAGCCCTACAGATACGCAGTATTTT. It encodes CASSPTDTQYF.

The chain combines TRBV6-5 with TRBJ2-7; TRBD1 agrees at 8 bases. This CDR3 has 15 amino acids. Germline loops: CDR1 MNHEY, CDR2 SVGAGI. The J segment lost 2 bases and the V segment lost 6 bases, leaving 9 bases of the junction unmatched. The CDR3 sequence is CASSVTGDSTYEQYF. CDR3 DNA sequence: TGTGCCAGCAGCGTGACAGGGGATTCTACCTACGAGCAGTACTTC.

The chain links TRBV19 to TRBJ2-1, with no clear D. The CDR3 is 11 residues long. V dropped 3 bases and J dropped 11 bases, with 8 bases sitting between them. CDR1 is LNHDA, CDR2 SQIVND, per germline (reference sequence). The CDR3 DNA reads as TGTGCCAGTAGTATTAATTATAAGCAGTTCTTC. Translated, it gives CASSINYKQFF.

This clone was seen a handful of times. This chain joins TRBV28 and TRBJ2-5, with 7 nucleotides matching TRBD1. This CDR3 has 14 amino acids. Germline CDR1 is MDHEN and CDR2 is SYDVKM. The junction had 4 bases not matched to a gene; V was cut back by 5 bases and J by 1 base. CDR3 protein: CASSGTELQETQYF. CDR3 sequence (DNA): TGTGCCAGCAGTGGGACAGAACTCCAAGAGACCCAGTACTTC.

V is TRBV6-5 and J is TRBJ1-4, with 7 bases lining up with TRBD1. V was clipped by 2 bases and J by 5 bases; unmatched bases: 5. CDR3 length: 15 residues. The germline V gene has CDR1 MNHEY and CDR2 SVGAGI. The CDR3 loop is CASSYRSGGNEKLFF. DNA for the CDR3: TGTGCCAGCAGTTACCGATCAGGGGGGAATGAAAAACTGTTTTTT.

The V gene is TRBV6-4, the J gene TRBJ2-1, with 12 positions matching TRBD2. This CDR3 is built from 15 residues. The V segment lost 3 bases and the J segment 8 bases; nucleotides outside the gene matches: 5. Germline V gives CDR1 MRHNA, CDR2 SNTAGT. CDR3 loop: CASSETSGSLDEQFF. For the CDR3, the DNA is TGTGCCAGCAGTGAGACTAGCGGGAGTTTGGATGAGCAGTTCTTC.

The chain uses TRBV6-1 and TRBJ1-1; TRBD1 matches 7 bases. Trimming took 6 bases from V and 7 from J; bases not matched to a gene: 8. There are 13 residues in the CDR3. Germline loops: CDR1 MNHNS, CDR2 SASEGT. In nucleotides, the CDR3 is TGTGCCAGCAGCACGACAGGGATCGGTGAAGCTTTCTTT. This encodes CASSTTGIGEAFF.

J is TRBJ2-5 and V is TRBV9; perhaps TRBD2 as D (5 bases). The CDR3 runs 16 residues. The germline V gene has CDR1 SGDLS and CDR2 YYNGEE. The V end lost 0 bases, the J end lost 0 bases, and 12 bases lay between the germline ends. DNA of the CDR3: TGTGCCAGCAGCGTAGATTCCGGGGAGAACCAAGAGACCCAGTACTTC. Translated, it gives CASSVDSGENQETQYF.

The V gene is TRBV29-1, the J gene TRBJ1-6; 7 bases match TRBD1. The CDR3 consists of 13 residues. Germline V CDR1 and CDR2: SQVTM, ANQGSEA. Here the CDR3 reads CSIMDRLNSPLHF. The CDR3 bases are TGCAGTATAATGGACAGGTTGAATTCACCCCTCCACTTT.

This clone was seen once. The CDR3 sequence: CASSLGDRGRDEKLFF. CDR3 nucleotide sequence: TGCGCCAGCAGCCTAGGAGACAGGGGGCGCGATGAAAAACTGTTTTTT. This chain joins TRBV5-1 and TRBJ1-4; 10 bases match TRBD1. V lost 4 bases and J lost 6; bases outside the gene matches: 9. CDR1 is SGHRS and CDR2 is YFSETQ in the germline V gene. This CDR3 contains 16 residues.

V usage is TRBV7-9 and J usage is TRBJ2-2, with 7 bases lining up with TRBD1. V dropped 3 bases and J dropped 7; count of bases not matched to a gene: 11. This CDR3 is 16 amino acids long. The V gene's germline CDR1 is SEHNR and CDR2 FQNEAQ (reference sequence). CDR3: CASSFKSGTAYGELFF. CDR3 nucleotides: TGTGCCAGCAGCTTTAAATCCGGGACAGCGTACGGGGAGCTGTTTTTT.

The chain carries TRBV5-5 and TRBJ1-5; D is unresolved. Germline CDR1 and CDR2: SGHKS and YYEKEE (reference sequence). This CDR3 is built from 14 residues. V lost 3 bases and J 2 bases, leaving 9 bases between the germline ends. The CDR3 loop is CASSSAGGNQPQHF. The CDR3 DNA reads TGTGCCAGCAGCTCTGCAGGCGGCAATCAGCCCCAGCATTTT. Combining the CDR3 with reference TRBV5-5 and TRBJ1-5 gives the whole variable domain DAGVTQSPTHLIKTRGQQVTLRCSPISGHKSVSWYQQVLGQGPQFIFQYYEKEERGRGNFPDRFSARQFPNYSSELNVNALLLGDSALYLCASSSAGGNQPQHFGDGTRLSIL.

This clone showed up just a few times. V usage is TRBV4-2 and J usage is TRBJ2-3; unclear D gene. From germline, CDR1 is LGHNA and CDR2 YNFKEQ. This CDR3 spans 15 amino acids. V shed 1 base and J shed 1 base, with 9 bases lying between them. CDR3 nucleotide sequence: TGTGCCAGCAGCCAAGCCGTTCAGGGCACAGATACGCAGTATTTT. This sequence encodes CASSQAVQGTDTQYF.

The gene calls are TRBV5-1 and TRBJ1-1; no clear D. CDR3 length equals 13 residues. The V gene lost 7 bases and the J gene lost 2 bases, with 12 bases spanning the gap. Germline values: CDR1 SGHRS, CDR2 YFSETQ. The DNA of the CDR3 is TGCGCCAGCCGCAGGCGGGTCAACACTGAAGCTTTCTTT. Translation gives CASRRRVNTEAFF. The full variable domain, in which reference TRBV5-1 and TRBJ1-1 provide the parts outside the CDR3, is KAGVTQTPRYLIKTRGQQVTLSCSPISGHRSVSWYQQTPGQGLQFLFEYFSETQRNKGNFPGRFSGRQFSNSRSEMNVSTLELGDSALYLCASRRRVNTEAFFGQGTRLTVV.

V is TRBV5-5 and J is TRBJ1-1; TRBD1 agrees at 9 bases. Trimming at V came to 2 bases and at J to 3 bases, leaving 2 bases not matched to a gene. The CDR3 contains 14 residues. Germline CDR1 is SGHKS and CDR2 is YYEKEE (reference sequence). In DNA form, the CDR3 reads TGTGCCAGCAGCTTATGGGACAGGGACACTGAAGCTTTCTTT. As protein: CASSLWDRDTEAFF.

The chain combines TRBV14 with TRBJ1-5, with 9 bases fitting TRBD1. Germline V gene data show CDR1 as SGHDN and CDR2 as FVKESK. Trimming took 4 bases from V and 5 from J; bases not matched to a gene: 9. This CDR3 spans 16 amino acids. This CDR3 reads CASSPTRDRDHQPQHF. DNA for the CDR3: TGTGCCAGCAGCCCCACCCGGGACAGGGATCATCAGCCCCAGCATTTT.